A selection of T cell receptor beta chains follows, all from one sample in a study of graft-versus-host responses after intestinal transplantation. The method was immunoSEQ multiplex PCR; TCRdb's version includes in-frame clones alone and lacks a portion of them. Of nearly 45,000 clones listed, more than 85% were seen once; the top ten hold 4.4%. The source material was PBMCs, sampled 524 days after transplant. The receptors shown here come from a human patient who received an intestinal transplant, so some T cells may come from the graft donor. CDR3s include the opening cysteine and the closing phenylalanine or tryptophan.

CATSSRGPPYEQYF,TRBV15,TRBJ2-7
CASSLQGTSVYEQYF,TRBV7-3,TRBJ2-7
CASSFIGRGRSTDTQYF,TRBV27,TRBJ2-3
CASSPRTGGYEQYF,TRBV27,-
CASSPGQNAYGYTF,TRBV28,TRBJ1-2
CSVGTGGGNIQYF,TRBV29-1,TRBJ2-4
CASSSSVDYLEKLFF,TRBV5-5,TRBJ1-4
CATRTLSSGANVLTF,TRBV15,TRBJ2-6
CASSDGTASYEQYF,TRBV9,TRBJ2-7
CAISDLAGVDTQYF,TRBV10-3,TRBJ2-3
CASSLFPAPGGAYNEQFF,TRBV11-2,TRBJ2-1
CASSPLEGTATEAFF,TRBV18,TRBJ1-1
CASSSSGSPNTGELFF,TRBV28,TRBJ2-2